The rows below give T cell receptor beta chains drawn from one sample of a study of T cell responses to AZD1222 COVID-19 vaccine. Assay used: immunoSEQ multiplex PCR; TCRdb lists only in-frame clones, some missing. The sample carries over 100,000 clones, roughly nine tenths recorded once. The sequenced sample was peripheral blood, obtained on day 0 of AZD1222 vaccination. These receptors originate from an adult in good health. Each CDR3 is given with its conserved first and last residue. A D gene is named only where the DNA matches it firmly. Some rows mark clone size as missing; the rest say once, few, many or name a class of expanded clone.

v_gene: TRBV5-4; abundance: NA; j_gene: TRBJ2-7; d_gene: NA; CDR3aa: CASSLEASYEQYF; CDR3nt: TGTGCCAGCAGCTTGGAAGCTTCCTACGAGCAGTACTTC
v_gene: TRBV6-5; abundance: NA; j_gene: TRBJ1-2; d_gene: NA; CDR3aa: CASSYSGDGYTF; CDR3nt: TGTGCCAGCAGTTACTCCGGGGACGGCTACACCTTC
v_gene: TRBV6-5; abundance: NA; j_gene: TRBJ1-2; d_gene: TRBD1; CDR3aa: CASSYDRAYGYTF; CDR3nt: TGTGCCAGCAGTTACGACAGGGCGTATGGCTACACCTTC
v_gene: TRBV11-1; abundance: NA; j_gene: TRBJ2-1; d_gene: TRBD1; CDR3aa: CASSLGQFDNEQFF; CDR3nt: TGTGCCAGCAGCCTGGGACAGTTTGACAATGAGCAGTTCTTC
v_gene: TRBV6-2/TRBV6-3; abundance: NA; j_gene: TRBJ1-6; d_gene: NA; CDR3aa: CASSYRFSSSPLHF; CDR3nt: TGTGCCAGCAGTTACCGGTTTTCAAGTTCACCCCTCCACTTT
v_gene: TRBV6-5; abundance: NA; j_gene: TRBJ1-1; d_gene: NA; CDR3aa: CASSYVGATEAFF; CDR3nt: TGTGCCAGCAGTTACGTCGGCGCCACTGAAGCTTTCTTT
v_gene: TRBV7-9; abundance: NA; j_gene: TRBJ1-1; d_gene: TRBD1; CDR3aa: CASSSMGQGNTEAFF; CDR3nt: TGTGCCAGCAGCTCTATGGGACAGGGGAACACTGAAGCTTTCTTT
v_gene: TRBV3-1/TRBV3-2; abundance: NA; j_gene: TRBJ1-2; d_gene: TRBD1; CDR3aa: CASSSRQGNYGYTF; CDR3nt: TGTGCCAGCAGCTCACGACAGGGTAACTATGGCTACACCTTC
v_gene: TRBV27; abundance: NA; j_gene: TRBJ1-6; d_gene: NA; CDR3aa: CASSLQNSPLHF; CDR3nt: TGTGCCAGCAGTTTGCAAAATTCACCCCTCCACTTT
v_gene: TRBV7-8; abundance: NA; j_gene: TRBJ1-2; d_gene: NA; CDR3aa: CASSHRPGSRHYGYTF; CDR3nt: TGTGCCAGCAGCCACCGCCCGGGATCCAGGCACTATGGCTACACCTTC
v_gene: TRBV19; abundance: NA; j_gene: TRBJ2-3; d_gene: TRBD2; CDR3aa: CASRRAGGPGTDTQYF; CDR3nt: TGTGCCAGTAGGCGGGCGGGAGGGCCAGGCACAGATACGCAGTATTTT
v_gene: TRBV2; abundance: NA; j_gene: TRBJ1-6; d_gene: NA; CDR3aa: CASSGEGTYNSPLHF; CDR3nt: TGTGCCAGCAGTGGGGAGGGAACTTATAATTCACCCCTCCACTTT
v_gene: TRBV7-9; abundance: NA; j_gene: TRBJ1-2; d_gene: NA; CDR3aa: CASSLETGIYGYTF; CDR3nt: TGTGCCAGCAGCTTAGAAACAGGAATCTATGGCTACACCTTC
v_gene: TRBV9; abundance: once; j_gene: TRBJ1-3; d_gene: NA; CDR3aa: CASSPIGPYSGNTIYF; CDR3nt: TGTGCCAGCAGCCCTATCGGACCTTACTCTGGAAACACCATATATTTT
v_gene: TRBV9; abundance: NA; j_gene: TRBJ1-2; d_gene: TRBD1; CDR3aa: CASSVGGTGGMDGYTF; CDR3nt: TGTGCCAGCAGCGTAGGGGGGACAGGGGGCATGGATGGCTACACCTTC
v_gene: TRBV7-9; abundance: NA; j_gene: TRBJ1-4; d_gene: NA; CDR3aa: CASSPIGANEKLFF; CDR3nt: TGTGCCAGCAGCCCAATAGGTGCTAATGAAAAACTGTTTTTT
v_gene: TRBV6-5; abundance: NA; j_gene: TRBJ1-1; d_gene: NA; CDR3aa: CASRTHTNTEAFF; CDR3nt: TGTGCCAGCAGAACGCACACGAACACTGAAGCTTTCTTT
v_gene: TRBV2; abundance: NA; j_gene: TRBJ1-1; d_gene: NA; CDR3aa: CASSGYRMNTEAFF; CDR3nt: TGTGCCAGCAGCGGTTACAGGATGAACACTGAAGCTTTCTTT
v_gene: TRBV7-3; abundance: once; j_gene: TRBJ2-3; d_gene: TRBD2; CDR3aa: CASSLMAGGLHTDTQYF; CDR3nt: TGTGCCAGCAGCTTAATGGCGGGAGGGCTCCACACAGATACGCAGTATTTT
v_gene: TRBV7-3; abundance: NA; j_gene: TRBJ2-2; d_gene: NA; CDR3aa: CASSLMAGDTGELFF; CDR3nt: TGTGCCAGCAGCTTAATGGCAGGAGACACCGGGGAGCTGTTTTTT
v_gene: TRBV5-1; abundance: NA; j_gene: TRBJ2-5; d_gene: NA; CDR3aa: CASSLGVRGGIETQYF; CDR3nt: TGCGCCAGCAGCTTGGGAGTCCGCGGGGGCATAGAGACCCAGTACTTC
v_gene: TRBV30; abundance: NA; j_gene: TRBJ1-1; d_gene: NA; CDR3aa: CAWSPGWGEAFF; CDR3nt: TGTGCCTGGAGCCCAGGCTGGGGTGAAGCTTTCTTT
v_gene: TRBV7-2; abundance: NA; j_gene: TRBJ1-1; d_gene: TRBD1; CDR3aa: CASNRIRTGGRGEAFF; CDR3nt: TGTGCCAGCAACCGTATAAGGACAGGGGGCCGCGGTGAAGCTTTCTTT
v_gene: TRBV9; abundance: NA; j_gene: TRBJ1-6; d_gene: NA; CDR3aa: CASSVGVENSPLHF; CDR3nt: TGTGCCAGCAGCGTAGGGGTCGAGAATTCACCCCTCCACTTT
v_gene: TRBV3-1/TRBV3-2; abundance: NA; j_gene: TRBJ2-7; d_gene: TRBD1; CDR3aa: CASMLTGTGGYEQYF; CDR3nt: TGTGCCAGCATGCTTACCGGGACAGGGGGCTACGAGCAGTACTTC
v_gene: TRBV6-6; abundance: NA; j_gene: TRBJ1-6; d_gene: NA; CDR3aa: CASNPLPDNSPLHF; CDR3nt: TGTGCCAGCAACCCTCTGCCGGACAATTCACCCCTCCACTTT
v_gene: TRBV29-1; abundance: NA; j_gene: TRBJ1-1; d_gene: TRBD1; CDR3aa: CSVRNGTATEAFF; CDR3nt: TGCAGCGTTAGGAACGGGACAGCCACTGAAGCTTTCTTT